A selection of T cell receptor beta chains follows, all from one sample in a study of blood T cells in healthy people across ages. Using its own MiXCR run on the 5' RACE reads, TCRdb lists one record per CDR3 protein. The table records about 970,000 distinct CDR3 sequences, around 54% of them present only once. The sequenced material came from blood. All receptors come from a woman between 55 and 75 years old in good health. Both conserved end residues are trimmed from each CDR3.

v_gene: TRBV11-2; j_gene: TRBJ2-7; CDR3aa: ASSVGTSSDEQY
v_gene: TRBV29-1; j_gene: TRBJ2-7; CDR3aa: SVGGDGYEQY
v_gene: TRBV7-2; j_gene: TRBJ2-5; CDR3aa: ASSVETGSGETQY
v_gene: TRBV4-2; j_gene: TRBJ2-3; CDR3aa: ASSQLGSTDTQY
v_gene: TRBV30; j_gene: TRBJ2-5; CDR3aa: AIMGRGGETQY
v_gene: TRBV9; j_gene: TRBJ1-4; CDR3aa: ASSVDEASEKLF
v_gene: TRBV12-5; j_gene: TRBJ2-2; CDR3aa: ASGLVLGGANTGELF
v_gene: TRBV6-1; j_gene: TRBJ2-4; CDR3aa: ASSERRLEQY
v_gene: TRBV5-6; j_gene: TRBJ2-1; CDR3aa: ASSLARTSGYNEQF
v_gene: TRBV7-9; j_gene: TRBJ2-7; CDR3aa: ASSLGQGGRNEQY
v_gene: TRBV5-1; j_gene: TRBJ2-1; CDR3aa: ASSWDRRGADNEQF
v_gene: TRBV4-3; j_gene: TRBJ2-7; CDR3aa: ASSPGTSGSSYEQY
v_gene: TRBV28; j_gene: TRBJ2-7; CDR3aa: ASAGVGGPYEQY
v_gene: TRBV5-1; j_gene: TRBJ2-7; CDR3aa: ASNFPGGGGEQY
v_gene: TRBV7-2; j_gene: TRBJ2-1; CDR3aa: ASSLGTRVF
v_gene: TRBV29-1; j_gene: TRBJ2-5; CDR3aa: SVDFRRGRGYRQY
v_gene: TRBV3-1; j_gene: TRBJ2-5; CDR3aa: ASSQAPSGRALETQY
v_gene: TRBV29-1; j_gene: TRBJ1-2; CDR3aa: SVDPGGQRSYGYT
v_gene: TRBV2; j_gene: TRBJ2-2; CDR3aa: ASKPSTTGELF
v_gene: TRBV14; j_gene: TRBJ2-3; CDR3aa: ASSALMGGHDTQY
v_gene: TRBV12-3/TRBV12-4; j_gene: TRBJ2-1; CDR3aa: AIGRASYNEQF
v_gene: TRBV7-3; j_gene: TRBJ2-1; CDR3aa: ASSPRRGGEQF
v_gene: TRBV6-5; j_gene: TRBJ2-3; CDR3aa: ASTKTSPTDTQY
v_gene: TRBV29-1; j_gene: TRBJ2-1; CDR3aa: SVEGLTGAYNEQF
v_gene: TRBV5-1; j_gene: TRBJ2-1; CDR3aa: ASKLGQAGPSYNEQF
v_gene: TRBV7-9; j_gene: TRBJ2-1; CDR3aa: ASSFTSGRNNEQF
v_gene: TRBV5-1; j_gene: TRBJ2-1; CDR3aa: ASSLQASGGYNEQF
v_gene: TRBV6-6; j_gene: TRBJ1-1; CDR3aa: ASSYSILGNTEAF
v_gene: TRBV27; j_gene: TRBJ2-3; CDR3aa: ASSPGGGGTDTQY
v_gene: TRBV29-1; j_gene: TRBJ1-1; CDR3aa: SGLYRVGGTEAF
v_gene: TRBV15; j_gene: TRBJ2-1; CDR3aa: ATSSGLAGGFEQF
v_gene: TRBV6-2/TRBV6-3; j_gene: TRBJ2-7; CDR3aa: ASRTLRGWANYEQY
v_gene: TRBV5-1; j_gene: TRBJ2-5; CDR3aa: ASSPGHGIARETQY
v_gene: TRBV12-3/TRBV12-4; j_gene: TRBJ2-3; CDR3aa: ASSGRSSGSFQDTQY
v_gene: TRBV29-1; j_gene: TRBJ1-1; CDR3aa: SVEDGWGRAEAF
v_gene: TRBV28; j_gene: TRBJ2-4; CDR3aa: ASKPMELAVEQY
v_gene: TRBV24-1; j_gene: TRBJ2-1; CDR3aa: ATSDPSQTSGRGSYNEQF
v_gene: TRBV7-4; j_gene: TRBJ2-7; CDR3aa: ASSLRQADYEQY
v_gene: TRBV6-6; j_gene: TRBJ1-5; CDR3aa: ATFTGRGVNQPQH
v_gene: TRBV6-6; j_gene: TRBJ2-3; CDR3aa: AGSYYRGRATDTQY
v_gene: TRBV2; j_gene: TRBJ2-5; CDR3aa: ASTFGTGGSETQY
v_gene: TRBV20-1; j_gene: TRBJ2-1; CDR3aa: SASYQGNEQF
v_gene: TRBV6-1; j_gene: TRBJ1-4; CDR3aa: ASSEGTGPNEKLF
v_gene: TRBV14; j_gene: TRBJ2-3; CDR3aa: ASSNQAGLPVDTQY
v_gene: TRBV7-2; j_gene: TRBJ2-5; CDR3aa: ASSFSPGHERSGLEQY
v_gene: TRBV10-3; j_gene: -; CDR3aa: AISGGGYYEQY
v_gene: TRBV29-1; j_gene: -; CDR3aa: SAYAPLDRGRGEQY
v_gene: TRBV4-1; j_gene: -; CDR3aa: ASSQGLTVTIRGEQY
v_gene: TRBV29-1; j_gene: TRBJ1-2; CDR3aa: SLSGTGGGYT
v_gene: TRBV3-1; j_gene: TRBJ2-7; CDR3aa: ASSQVRTAASYEQY
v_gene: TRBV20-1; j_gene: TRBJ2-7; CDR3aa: SARTRDPSYEQY
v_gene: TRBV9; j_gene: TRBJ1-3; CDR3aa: ASSVESRISGNTIY
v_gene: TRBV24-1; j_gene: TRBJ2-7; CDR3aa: ATSGTYEQY
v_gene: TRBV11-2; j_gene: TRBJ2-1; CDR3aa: ASSFHIAGGPINEQF